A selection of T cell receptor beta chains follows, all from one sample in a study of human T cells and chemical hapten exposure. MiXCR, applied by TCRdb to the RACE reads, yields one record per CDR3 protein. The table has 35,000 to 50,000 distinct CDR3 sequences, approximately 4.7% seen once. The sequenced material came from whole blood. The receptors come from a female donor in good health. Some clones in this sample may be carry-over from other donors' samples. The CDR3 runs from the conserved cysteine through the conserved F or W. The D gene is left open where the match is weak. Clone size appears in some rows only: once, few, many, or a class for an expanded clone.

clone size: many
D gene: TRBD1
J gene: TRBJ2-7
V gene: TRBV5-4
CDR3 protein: CASSRDRGKVYEQYF
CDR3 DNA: TGTGCCAGCAGCCGCGACAGGGGCAAGGTCTACGAGCAGTACTTC

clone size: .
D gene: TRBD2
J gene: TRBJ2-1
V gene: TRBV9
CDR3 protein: CASSASSGGSYNEQFF
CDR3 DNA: TGTGCCAGCAGCGCTAGTAGCGGGGGTTCATACAATGAGCAGTTCTTC

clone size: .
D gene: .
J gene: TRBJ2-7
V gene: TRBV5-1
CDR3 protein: CASSGTAREEQYF
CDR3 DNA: TGCGCCAGCTCCGGGACGGCACGTGAGGAGCAGTACTTC

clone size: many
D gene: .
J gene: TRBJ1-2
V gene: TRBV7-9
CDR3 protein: CAGAGPVYGYTF
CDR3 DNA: TGTGCAGGGGCCGGGCCAGTCTATGGCTACACCTTC

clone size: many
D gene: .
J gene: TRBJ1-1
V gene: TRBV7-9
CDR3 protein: CASSSQGPEAFF
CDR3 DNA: TGTGCCAGCAGCTCACAGGGACCTGAAGCTTTCTTT

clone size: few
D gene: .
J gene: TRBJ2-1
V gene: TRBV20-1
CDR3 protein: CSARDLLGAYNEQFF
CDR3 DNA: TGCAGTGCTAGAGATCTTTTAGGAGCCTACAATGAGCAGTTCTTC

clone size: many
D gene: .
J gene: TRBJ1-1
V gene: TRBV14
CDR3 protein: CASSPQTVRAGPRTEAFF
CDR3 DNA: TGTGCCAGCAGCCCACAAACGGTGCGCGCCGGGCCGAGGACTGAAGCTTTCTTT

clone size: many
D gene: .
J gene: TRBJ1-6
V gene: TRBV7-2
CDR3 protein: CASSSPNSPLHF
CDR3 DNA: TGTGCCAGCAGCTCGCCTAATTCACCCCTCCACTTT

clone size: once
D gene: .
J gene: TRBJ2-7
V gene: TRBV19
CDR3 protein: CASSIAWGFEQYF
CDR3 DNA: TGTGCCAGTAGTATAGCCTGGGGATTCGAGCAGTACTTC

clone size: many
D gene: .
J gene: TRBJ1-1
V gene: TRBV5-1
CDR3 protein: CASSLDALKGAEAFF
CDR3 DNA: TGCGCCAGCAGCTTGGATGCCTTAAAGGGGGCTGAAGCTTTCTTT

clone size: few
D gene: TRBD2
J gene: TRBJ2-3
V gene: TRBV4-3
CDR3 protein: CASSQAPTLAGATDTQYF
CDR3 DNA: TGCGCCAGCAGCCAAGCACCTACTCTAGCGGGGGCCACAGATACGCAGTATTTT

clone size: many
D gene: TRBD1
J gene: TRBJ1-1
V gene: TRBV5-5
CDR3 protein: CASSQPDRANTEAFF
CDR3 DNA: TGTGCCAGCAGCCAACCTGACAGGGCGAACACTGAAGCTTTCTTT

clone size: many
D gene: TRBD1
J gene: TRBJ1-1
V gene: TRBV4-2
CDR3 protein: CASSQGIRGQEAFF
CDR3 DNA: TGTGCCAGCAGCCAAGGCATCAGGGGGCAGGAGGCTTTCTTT

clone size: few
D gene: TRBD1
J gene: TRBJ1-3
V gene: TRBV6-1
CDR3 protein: CASRTWGQDSGNTIYF
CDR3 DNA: TGTGCCAGCAGGACGTGGGGACAGGACTCTGGAAACACCATATATTTT

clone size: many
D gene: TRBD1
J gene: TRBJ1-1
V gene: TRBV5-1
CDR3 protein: CASKPGTAIMNTEAFF
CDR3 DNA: TGCGCCAGCAAACCCGGGACAGCCATTATGAACACTGAAGCTTTCTTT

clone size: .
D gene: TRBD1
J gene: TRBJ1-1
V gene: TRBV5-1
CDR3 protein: CASSVGQGVSEAFF
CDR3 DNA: TGCGCCAGCAGCGTTGGACAGGGAGTCTCTGAAGCTTTCTTT

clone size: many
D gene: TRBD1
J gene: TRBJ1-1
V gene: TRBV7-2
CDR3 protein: CASSLGQGRSSTEAFF
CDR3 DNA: TGTGCCAGCAGCTTGGGACAGGGAAGATCGAGCACTGAAGCTTTCTTT

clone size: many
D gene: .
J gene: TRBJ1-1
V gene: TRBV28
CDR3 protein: CASSSPGITSSTEAFF
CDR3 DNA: TGTGCCAGCAGTTCCCCCGGAATAACTAGCAGCACTGAAGCTTTCTTT

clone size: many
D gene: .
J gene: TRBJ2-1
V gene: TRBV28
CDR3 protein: CASIPRTYRGNEQFF
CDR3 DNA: TGTGCCAGCATCCCCCGAACATACCGGGGCAATGAGCAGTTCTTC

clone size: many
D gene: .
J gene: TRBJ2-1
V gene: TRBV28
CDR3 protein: CASSYRVNNEQFF
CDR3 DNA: TGTGCCAGCAGTTACAGGGTAAACAATGAGCAGTTCTTC

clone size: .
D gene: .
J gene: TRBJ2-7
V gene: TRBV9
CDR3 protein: CASSSSGSSHNEQYF
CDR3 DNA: TGTGCCAGCAGTTCAAGCGGTAGCTCCCACAATGAGCAGTACTTC

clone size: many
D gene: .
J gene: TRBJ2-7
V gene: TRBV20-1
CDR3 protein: CSARTGYEQYF
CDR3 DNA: TGCAGTGCCCGGACGGGGTACGAGCAGTACTTC

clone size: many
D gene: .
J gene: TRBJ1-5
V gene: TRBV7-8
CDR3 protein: CASSLAPRARGQPQHF
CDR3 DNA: TGTGCCAGCAGCTTAGCTCCCCGAGCCCGGGGTCAGCCCCAGCATTTT

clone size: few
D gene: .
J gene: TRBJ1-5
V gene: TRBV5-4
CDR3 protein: CASSELGQPQHF
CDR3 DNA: TGTGCCAGCAGCGAATTAGGGCAGCCCCAGCATTTT

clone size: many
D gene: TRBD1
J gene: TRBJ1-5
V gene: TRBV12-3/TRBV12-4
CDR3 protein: CASRATGRNQPQHF
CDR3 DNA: TGTGCCAGCAGGGCGACAGGGAGGAATCAGCCCCAGCATTTT

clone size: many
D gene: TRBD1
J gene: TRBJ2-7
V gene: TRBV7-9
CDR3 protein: CASSQGQGISYEQYF
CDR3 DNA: TGTGCCAGCAGCCAGGGACAGGGGATCTCCTACGAGCAGTACTTC

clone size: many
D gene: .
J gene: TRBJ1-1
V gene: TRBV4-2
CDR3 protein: CASSQLGGAGNTEAFF
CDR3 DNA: TGTGCCAGCAGCCAATTGGGGGGCGCGGGGAACACTGAAGCTTTCTTT

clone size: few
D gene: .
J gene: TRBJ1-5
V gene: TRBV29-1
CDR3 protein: CSVGTAYSNQPQHF
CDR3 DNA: TGCAGCGTTGGGACAGCTTATAGCAATCAGCCCCAGCATTTT

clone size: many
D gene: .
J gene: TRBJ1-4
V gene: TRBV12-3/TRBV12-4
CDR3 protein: CASSLWGRDGEKLFF
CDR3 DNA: TGTGCCAGCAGTTTATGGGGGCGCGACGGTGAAAAACTGTTTTTT

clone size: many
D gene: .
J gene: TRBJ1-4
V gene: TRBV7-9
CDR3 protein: CASSFRAFGEKLFF
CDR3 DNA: TGTGCCAGCAGCTTCCGAGCTTTTGGTGAAAAACTGTTTTTT

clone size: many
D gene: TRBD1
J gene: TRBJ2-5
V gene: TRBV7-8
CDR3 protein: CASSLREQGETQYF
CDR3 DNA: TGTGCCAGCAGCTTACGAGAACAGGGGGAGACCCAGTACTTC

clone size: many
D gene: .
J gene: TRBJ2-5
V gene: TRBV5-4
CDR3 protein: CASTDQETQYF
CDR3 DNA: TGTGCCAGCACCGACCAAGAGACCCAGTACTTC

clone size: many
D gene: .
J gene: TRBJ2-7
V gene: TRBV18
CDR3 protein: CASSPIPYEQYF
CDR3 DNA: TGTGCCAGCTCACCAATTCCCTACGAGCAGTACTTC

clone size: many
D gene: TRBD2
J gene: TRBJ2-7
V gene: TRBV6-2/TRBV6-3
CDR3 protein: CASSYSAGGPREQYF
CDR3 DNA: TGTGCCAGCAGTTACTCTGCGGGGGGCCCGCGCGAGCAGTACTTC

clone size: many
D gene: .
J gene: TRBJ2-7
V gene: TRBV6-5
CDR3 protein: CASRGSGYEQYF
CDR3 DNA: TGTGCCAGCAGGGGAAGTGGGTACGAGCAGTACTTC

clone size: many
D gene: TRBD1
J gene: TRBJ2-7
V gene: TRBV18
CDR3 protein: CASSPTRTGVYEQYF
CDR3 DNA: TGTGCCAGCTCACCTACAAGGACAGGAGTCTACGAGCAGTACTTC

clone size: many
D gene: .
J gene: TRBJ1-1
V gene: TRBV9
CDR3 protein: CASSVAQNTEAFF
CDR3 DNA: TGTGCCAGCAGCGTAGCACAGAACACTGAAGCTTTCTTT

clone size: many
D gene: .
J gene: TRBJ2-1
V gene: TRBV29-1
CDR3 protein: CSVSGASPNEQFF
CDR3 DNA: TGCAGCGTTTCGGGGGCTTCTCCCAATGAGCAGTTCTTC

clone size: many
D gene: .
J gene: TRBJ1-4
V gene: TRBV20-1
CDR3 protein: CSARVVGGEKLFF
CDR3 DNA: TGCAGTGCTAGAGTCGTCGGGGGTGAAAAACTGTTTTTT

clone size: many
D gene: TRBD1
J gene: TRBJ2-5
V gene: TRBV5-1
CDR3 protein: CASSMGQGPVQETQYF
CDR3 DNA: TGCGCCAGCAGCATGGGACAGGGACCGGTACAAGAGACCCAGTACTTC

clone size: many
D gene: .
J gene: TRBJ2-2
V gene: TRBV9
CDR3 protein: CASSGETGELFF
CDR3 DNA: TGTGCCAGCAGCGGGGAGACCGGGGAGCTGTTTTTT

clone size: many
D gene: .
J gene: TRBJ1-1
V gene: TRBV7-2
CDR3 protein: CASSLSGNTEAFF
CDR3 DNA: TGTGCCAGCAGCTTATCGGGGAACACTGAAGCTTTCTTT

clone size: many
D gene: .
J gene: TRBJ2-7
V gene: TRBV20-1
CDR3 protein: CSARDHGSTYEQYF
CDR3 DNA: TGCAGTGCTAGAGACCATGGGTCAACCTACGAGCAGTACTTC

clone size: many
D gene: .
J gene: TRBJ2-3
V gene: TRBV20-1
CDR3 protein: CSARDLEDSTFGVADTQYF
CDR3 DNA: TGCAGTGCTAGAGATCTGGAGGACTCTACCTTTGGGGTCGCAGATACGCAGTATTTT

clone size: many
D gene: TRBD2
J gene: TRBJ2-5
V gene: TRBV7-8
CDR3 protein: CASSLVRLQTSGGEETQYF
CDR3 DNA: TGTGCCAGCAGCTTAGTCCGGCTCCAGACTAGCGGGGGGGAAGAGACCCAGTACTTC

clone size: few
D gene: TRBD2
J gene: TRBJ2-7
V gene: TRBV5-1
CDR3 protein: CASSRGDISSYEQYF
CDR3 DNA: TGCGCCAGCAGCCGGGGGGATATCAGCTCCTACGAGCAGTACTTC

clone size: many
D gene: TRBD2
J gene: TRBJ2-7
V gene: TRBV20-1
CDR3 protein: CSARDLAGGREQYF
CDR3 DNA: TGCAGTGCTAGAGATCTAGCGGGGGGCCGGGAGCAGTACTTC

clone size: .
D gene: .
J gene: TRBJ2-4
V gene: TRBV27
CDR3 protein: CASTPRGGDLAKNIQYF
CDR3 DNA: TGTGCCAGCACCCCGAGGGGTGGGGATCTAGCCAAAAACATTCAGTACTTC

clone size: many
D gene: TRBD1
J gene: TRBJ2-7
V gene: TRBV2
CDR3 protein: CASRPGQGHYEQYF
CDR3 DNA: TGTGCCAGCAGGCCGGGACAGGGGCACTACGAGCAGTACTTC

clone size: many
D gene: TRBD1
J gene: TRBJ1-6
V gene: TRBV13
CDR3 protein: CASSFQGGAQVYNSPLHF
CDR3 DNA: TGTGCCAGCAGCTTCCAGGGGGGAGCCCAGGTCTATAATTCACCCCTCCACTTT

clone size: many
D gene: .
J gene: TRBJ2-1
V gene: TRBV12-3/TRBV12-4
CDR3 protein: CASSLPMYNEQFF
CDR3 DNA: TGTGCCAGCAGTTTACCGATGTACAATGAGCAGTTCTTC